The 23 T cell receptor beta chains given below trace back to one sample, sequenced in a study of PD-L1 blockade in urothelial cancer (dated by TCRdb to the late 2010s). The sample's time point label is to be understood as: pretreatment peripheral blood. Library preparation was by the immunoSEQ multiplex PCR assay. TCRdb stores this immuneACCESS table with in-frame sequences only. Part of the clones is absent; in the studies checked, under half of the shortfall reflects unresolved V genes, and no reason is known for the rest. Counted in this sample were fewer than 80,000 clones; under 90% of them appeared once. 2.5% to 3.5% of the sample is in the top ten clones. The material sequenced was PBMCs, taken around atezolizumab (anti-PD-L1) treatment. All receptors derive from a man in his 70s with urothelial cancer.

The V call is TRBV6-1, the J call TRBJ2-1, with TRBD2 matching over 13 bases. This CDR3 spans 16 amino acids. V shed 4 bases and J 8 bases; nucleotides not matched to a gene: 8. Germline V gene lookup returns CDR1 MNHNS and CDR2 SASEGT. As DNA, the CDR3 is TGTGCCAGCAGTGTCCGACTAGCGGGAGGAGGCCATGAGCAGTTCTTC. Protein: CASSVRLAGGGHEQFF.

This chain joins TRBV28 and TRBJ1-1; 7 bases match TRBD1. Germline V gene data show CDR1 as MDHEN and CDR2 as SYDVKM. With V trimmed by 6 bases and J by 4 bases, 5 bases remained unmatched. The CDR3 covers 13 residues. CDR3 nucleotides: TGTGCCAGCAGAGGGACAGCAGGCACTGAAGCTTTCTTT. This translates into CASRGTAGTEAFF.

J is TRBJ2-3 and V is TRBV28; D is perhaps TRBD2 (5 bases). This CDR3 spans 12 amino acids. The V end was cut by 6 bases, the J end by 5 bases, with 9 bases between. The germline gives CDR1 MDHEN, CDR2 SYDVKM. The CDR3 bases are TGTGCCAGCAGCCTCGAGGGAGATACGCAGTATTTT. It yields the protein CASSLEGDTQYF. Full variable domain (rest looked up from reference TRBV28 and TRBJ2-3): DVKVTQSSRYLVKRTGEKVFLECVQDMDHENMFWYRQDPGLGLRLIYFSYDVKMKEKGDIPEGYSVSREKKERFSLILESASTNQTSMYLCASSLEGDTQYFGPGTRLTVL.

The rearrangement joins TRBV28 to TRBJ1-5; 9 bases fit TRBD1. The germline V gene encodes CDR1 MDHEN and CDR2 SYDVKM. The CDR3 spans 15 residues. The J segment lost 7 bases and the V segment lost 6 bases, leaving 10 bases of the junction unmatched. CDR3 in DNA: TGTGCCAGCAGCCGGGACAGGGTGCTGGGGCAGCCCCAGCATTTT. It specifies CASSRDRVLGQPQHF. Together with reference TRBV28 and TRBJ1-5, the CDR3 gives the full variable domain: DVKVTQSSRYLVKRTGEKVFLECVQDMDHENMFWYRQDPGLGLRLIYFSYDVKMKEKGDIPEGYSVSREKKERFSLILESASTNQTSMYLCASSRDRVLGQPQHFGDGTRLSIL.

This chain links TRBV5-6 with TRBJ2-2, with 12 bases identical to TRBD2. The J segment lost 0 bases and the V segment lost 3 bases, leaving 9 bases of the junction unmatched. This CDR3 is 19 amino acids long. Germline CDR1 SGHDT, CDR2 YYEEEE. The CDR3 coding sequence is TGTGCCAGCAGCTGGCCGGGACTAGCGGGCCGAACGAACACCGGGGAGCTGTTTTTT. Amino acids: CASSWPGLAGRTNTGELFF. Variable domain in full (rest from reference TRBV5-6 and TRBJ2-2): DAGVTQSPTHLIKTRGQQVTLRCSPKSGHDTVSWYQQALGQGPQFIFQYYEEEERQRGNFPDRFSGHQFPNYSSELNVNALLLGDSALYLCASSWPGLAGRTNTGELFFGEGSRLTVL.

The genes are TRBV19 and TRBJ2-3; possibly TRBD2 for D (7 bases). Trimming pared 3 bases from V and 3 bases from J, leaving 16 bases between. CDR1 and CDR2 from the germline V gene are LNHDA and SQIVND (reference sequence). CDR3 length: 16 residues. CDR3 region: CASSMGGGPKTDTQYF. Written as DNA, the CDR3 is TGTGCCAGTAGTATGGGAGGGGGACCCAAGACAGATACGCAGTATTTT.

This chain joins TRBV19 and TRBJ1-3; D uncertain. Germline CDR1 reads LNHDA; CDR2 reads SQIVND (reference sequence). The V and J ends lost 5 bases and 1 base respectively, with 12 bases between them. The CDR3 totals 15 residues. The CDR3 loop is CASSSRTGSGNTIYF. The CDR3 nucleotides read TGTGCCAGTAGTTCCCGTACGGGGTCTGGAAACACCATATATTTT.

This clone was detected once. The V and J genes are TRBV6-8 and TRBJ2-7, with 13 bases lining up with TRBD2. Germline V CDR1 and CDR2: MNHGY, SAAAGT. The trim removed 6 bases at V and 5 bases at J, leaving 13 bases unmatched. The CDR3 is 17 amino acids. CDR3 in DNA: TGTGCCAGCAGCCGAACGGGACTAGCGGGGTTACCCCACGAGCAGTACTTC. This translates into CASSRTGLAGLPHEQYF.

The CDR3 region is CASRGGTSETDTQYF. CDR3 DNA sequence: TGTGCCAGCAGGGGCGGGACTAGCGAGACAGATACGCAGTATTTT. The chain has TRBV2 and TRBJ2-3; 10 nucleotides line up with TRBD2. This CDR3 has 15 amino acids. J lost 3 bases, V lost 6 bases, and 6 bases had no gene match. CDR1 SNHLY and CDR2 FYNNEI come from the germline V gene.

The rearrangement joins TRBV4-1 to TRBJ1-1; no definite D call. From germline, CDR1 is MGHRA and CDR2 YSYEKL. The V end lost 1 base, the J end lost 0 bases, and 18 bases lay between the germline ends. The CDR3 has 18 residues. The CDR3 sequence is CASSQGWGDLRMNTEAFF. Here the CDR3 DNA reads TGCGCCAGCAGCCAAGGATGGGGAGACTTAAGAATGAACACTGAAGCTTTCTTT.

This chain connects TRBV4-1 to TRBJ2-7; the D is unclear. Germline V CDR1 and CDR2: MGHRA, YSYEKL. The CDR3 runs to 14 residues. The V end was cut by 1 base, the J end by 1 base, with 8 bases between. CDR3 in DNA: TGCGCCAGCAGCCAAGTTCCCAGTTCCTACGAGCAGTACTTC. Its protein product is CASSQVPSSYEQYF.

J is TRBJ2-3 and V is TRBV5-4; no clear D gene. Germline CDR1 is SGHNT and CDR2 is YYREEE (reference sequence). Trimming removed 3 bases at V and 5 bases at J, with 10 bases between. The CDR3 consists of 13 residues. Written as DNA, the CDR3 is TGTGCCAGCAGCTCGCGACAACGAGATACGCAGTATTTT. This translates into CASSSRQRDTQYF.

The chain has TRBV6-6 and TRBJ1-1; TRBD1 agrees at 10 bases. The CDR3 extends over 15 amino acids. CDR1 is MNHNY, CDR2 SVGAGI, per germline (reference sequence). With V trimmed by 2 bases and J by 7 bases, 7 bases remained unmatched. DNA of the CDR3: TGTGCCAGCAGTTACCCGGGACAGGGGATGGTTGAAGCTTTCTTT. Translating gives CASSYPGQGMVEAFF.

This clone was observed a handful of times. The V and J genes are TRBV11-2 and TRBJ2-6, with D possibly matching TRBD2 (6 bases). CDR1 is SGHAT, CDR2 FQNNGV, per germline. The CDR3 loop spans 18 amino acids. Trimming took 2 bases from V and 0 from J, leaving 14 bases between them. The CDR3 loop is CASSLKAGYFSGANVLTF. The CDR3, as DNA: TGTGCCAGCAGCTTAAAAGCGGGCTACTTCTCTGGGGCCAACGTCCTGACTTTC.

V gene TRBV7-8 combines with J gene TRBJ2-2, with TRBD2 identical over 7 bases. V lost 0 bases and J lost 4; bases outside the gene matches: 8. CDR1 and CDR2 from the germline V gene are SGHVS and FQNEAQ. The CDR3 runs 17 residues. CDR3 nucleotides: TGTGCCAGCAGCTTAGCTTCAACTAGCGCATCCACCGGGGAGCTGTTTTTT. This gives the protein CASSLASTSASTGELFF.

The sample holds one count of this clone. The V gene is TRBV7-2, the J gene TRBJ2-7; TRBD1 agrees at 7 bases. Germline CDR1 and CDR2: SGHTA and FQGNSA. The CDR3 extends over 13 amino acids. Unmatched junction bases numbered 7, after V lost 1 base and J lost 10 bases. CDR3: CASSLVRTGGQYF. CDR3 coding DNA: TGTGCCAGCAGCTTAGTCAGGACAGGAGGACAGTACTTC.

The chain uses TRBV5-4 and TRBJ2-5; 8 bases fit TRBD1. The CDR3 is 13 residues long. Germline CDR1 is SGHNT and CDR2 is YYREEE (reference sequence). The junction had 5 bases not matched to a gene; V was cut back by 4 bases and J by 6 bases. The CDR3 bases are TGTGCCAGCAGCGACCAGGGGGCGAAGACCCAGTACTTC. Residues: CASSDQGAKTQYF.

V usage is TRBV19 and J usage is TRBJ2-7; 11 nucleotides line up with TRBD2. The V gene end was trimmed by 5 bases and the J gene end by 2 bases; junction bases not matched to a gene: 8. This CDR3 has 16 amino acids. Germline assignment: CDR1 LNHDA and CDR2 SQIVND (reference sequence). In DNA form, the CDR3 reads TGTGCCAGTAGTTCGATAGCGGGAGGGCCCCCCTACGAGCAGTACTTC. Its translation is CASSSIAGGPPYEQYF.

The rearrangement uses TRBV6-5 and TRBJ1-1; TRBD1 is a possible D gene (6 bases). Germline-derived CDR1 and CDR2 are MNHEY and SVGAGI. V shed 0 bases and J shed 6 bases, with 11 bases lying between them. The CDR3 runs 14 residues. CDR3 bases: TGTGCCAGCAGTTACTCGTACAGGGCCGCTGAAGCTTTCTTT. This sequence encodes CASSYSYRAAEAFF.

This clone occurred once. CDR3 amino acids: CASSRLSSGPRGSPLHF. Here the CDR3 DNA reads TGTGCCAGCAGCCGCCTTTCCTCGGGACCCAGGGGTTCACCCCTCCACTTT. The V gene is TRBV4-2, the J gene TRBJ1-6, with a possible D match to TRBD1 (6 bases). The CDR3 totals 17 residues. Trimming stripped 4 bases from V and 9 bases from J, with 22 bases between. The germline V gene encodes CDR1 LGHNA and CDR2 YNFKEQ.

J is TRBJ2-1 and V is TRBV6-6, with TRBD2 matching 7 bases. V shed 0 bases, J shed 6 bases, and the junction held 8 bases outside the gene matches. The CDR3 has 16 residues. Germline V gene sequence: CDR1 MNHNY, CDR2 SVGAGI (reference sequence). CDR3 sequence (DNA): TGTGCCAGCAGTTACTCGAGCGGCGGGAGCGGCAATGAGCAGTTCTTC. This translates into CASSYSSGGSGNEQFF.

The chain employs TRBV19 and TRBJ1-1; weak D call: TRBD1 (6 bases). Germline V gene sequence: CDR1 LNHDA, CDR2 SQIVND (reference sequence). The CDR3 has 15 residues. V gave up 8 bases and J gave up 3 bases, with 19 bases separating them. CDR3 loop: CASHLGGGWDTEAFF. CDR3 nucleotide sequence: TGTGCCAGTCACCTAGGGGGGGGCTGGGACACTGAAGCTTTCTTT.

CDR3 coding DNA: TGTGCCATCAGTGAGTCTCCACTAGCGGGGTCCCCGTTCTTC. It specifies CAISESPLAGSPFF. The chain is built from TRBV10-3 and TRBJ2-1; 10 positions match TRBD2. Trimming removed 0 bases from V and 15 bases from J; junction bases left unmatched: 8. Germline-derived CDR1 and CDR2 are ENHRY and SYGVKD. CDR3 length equals 14 residues.